One sample yielded the 26 T cell receptor beta chains listed below, sequenced in a study of identical twins. TCRdb re-called the 5' RACE reads through MiXCR, storing one row per CDR3 protein. The sample includes roughly 770,000 distinct CDR3 sequences, 15% to 20% seen only once; the top ten take roughly 14%. The same sample was also studied in work on T cells expressing NK-cell markers.

Sequenced sample: PBMCs. The source is a woman under 30 in good health.

V gene TRBV29-1 combines with J gene TRBJ2-2; tentative D call: TRBD1 (6 bases). V was clipped by 4 bases and J by 7 bases, with 10 bases between them. The CDR3 totals 12 residues. Germline-derived CDR1 and CDR2 are SQVTM and ANQGSEA. CDR3 amino acids: CSVVWGRGELFF. Here the CDR3 DNA reads TGCAGCGTTGTATGGGGGCGCGGGGAGCTGTTTTTT.

This clonotype has only a few counts. The chain couples TRBV10-3 to TRBJ2-7; no clear D. V was trimmed by 3 bases and J by 3 bases, leaving 9 bases between them. CDR3 size: 13 residues. Germline assignment: CDR1 ENHRY and CDR2 SYGVKD. The CDR3 reads CAISDKKNYEQYF. Written as DNA, the CDR3 is TGTGCCATCAGTGATAAGAAGAACTACGAGCAGTACTTC.

The chain carries TRBV9 and TRBJ2-7; D gene uncertain. CDR3 size: 13 residues. The V gene lost 2 bases and the J gene lost 6 bases, with 12 bases spanning the gap. Germline loops: CDR1 SGDLS, CDR2 YYNGEE. The DNA for the CDR3 is TGTGCCAGCAGCGTTACGGACGGACGCGAGCAGTACTTC. Translating it yields CASSVTDGREQYF.

This clonotype was seen a few times. The V and J genes are TRBV12-3 or TRBV12-4 and TRBJ1-4; 8 positions agree with TRBD1. The J segment lost 7 bases and the V segment lost 8 bases, leaving 6 bases of the junction unmatched. CDR3 length: 13 residues. The CDR3 coding sequence is TGTGCCAGCGCCAGGGACAGGAGTGAAAAACTGTTTTTT. This codes for CASARDRSEKLFF.

The chain employs TRBV25-1 and TRBJ1-3; D remains unclear. The CDR3 consists of 15 residues. Germline V gives CDR1 MGHDK, CDR2 SYGVNS. Trimming removed 2 bases from V and 0 bases from J, with 8 bases in between. The CDR3 coding sequence is TGTGCCAGCAGTGAACTGCGATACTCTGGAAACACCATATATTTT. It translates to CASSELRYSGNTIYF.

Comments on this clonotype: The junction departs from germline at one end; a sequencing error may be responsible. The chain has TRBV7-7 and TRBJ2-1; D is possibly TRBD2 (6 bases). Germline-derived CDR1 and CDR2 are SSHAT and FNYEAQ (reference sequence). CDR3 length equals 14 residues. The CDR3 DNA reads TGTGCCAGCAGCCTTAGTGGTGTCGGGACTCACCTCCATTTC. It codes for CASSLSGVGTHLHF.

This clonotype was observed at least ten times. The chain recombines TRBV6-1 with TRBJ2-3, with D perhaps matching TRBD1 or TRBD2 (5 bases each). The CDR3 sequence is 15 residues long. Trimming removed 6 bases at V and 0 bases at J, with 13 bases between. Germline CDR1 is MNHNS and CDR2 is SASEGT. As DNA, the CDR3 is TGTGCCAGCAGCCCCACGGGGCGTAGCACAGATACGCAGTATTTT. Translation: CASSPTGRSTDTQYF.

For this clonotype: At one of its ends the junction is not consistent with the germline gene, which may arise from a read error. The rearrangement joins TRBV5-1 to TRBJ2-4, with TRBD2 as a possible D gene (6 bases). Germline V lookup: CDR1 SGHRS, CDR2 YFSETQ. The CDR3 extends over 16 amino acids. Written as DNA, the CDR3 is TGCGCCAGCAGCTTGACCACACAACTAGCCAATAACATTCAGTACTTC. Protein product: CASSLTTQLANNIQYF.

The gene calls are TRBV7-9 and TRBJ2-7, with D possibly TRBD1 on 6 matching bases. V gave up 3 bases and J gave up 1 base, with 13 bases separating them. The germline V gene has CDR1 SEHNR and CDR2 FQNEAQ (reference sequence). The CDR3 covers 15 residues. The CDR3 region has the DNA TGTGCCAGCAGCTTTTATACAGGGAGTTCCTACGAGCAGTACTTC. Its protein is CASSFYTGSSYEQYF.

This clonotype was counted a few times. V and J are TRBV6-1 and TRBJ2-1; D might be TRBD1 or TRBD2, each matching 6 bases. Trimming stripped 6 bases from V and 7 bases from J, with 19 bases between. This CDR3 comprises 15 residues. Germline-derived CDR1 and CDR2 are MNHNS and SASEGT. Written as DNA, the CDR3 is TGTGCCAGCAGCCTTTGGAGGGGGGACTCTAATGAGCAGTTCTTC. Translation gives CASSLWRGDSNEQFF.

Comment on this clonotype: One end of the junction is discordant with germline, which a read error may explain. V and J are TRBV6-5 and TRBJ2-1; D perhaps matches TRBD2 (6 bases). CDR1 is MNHEY and CDR2 is SVGAGI in the germline V gene. CDR3 length: 12 residues. CDR3 protein: CASSQTGTFLVF. Written as DNA, the CDR3 is TGTGCCAGCAGTCAGACCGGGACTTTTTTGGTCTTC.

This clonotype was picked up a small number of times. V usage is TRBV6-6 and J usage is TRBJ2-7; D assignment may be TRBD1 or TRBD2 (5 bases each). The CDR3 sequence is 12 residues long. The germline CDR1 and CDR2 sequences are MNHNY and SVGAGI (reference sequence). V shed 0 bases and J shed 12 bases, with 12 bases lying between them. The CDR3 is CASSYSGQGRYF. The DNA for the CDR3 is TGTGCCAGCAGTTACTCGGGGCAGGGACGGTACTTC.

This clonotype was observed a few times. The genes are TRBV6-5 and TRBJ2-1, with 10 bases that match TRBD2. J lost 5 bases, V lost 2 bases, and 9 bases had no gene match. The length of the CDR3 is 17 residues. From germline, CDR1 is MNHEY and CDR2 SVGAGI. CDR3: CASSYLKAGGPNNEQFF. CDR3 DNA sequence: TGTGCCAGCAGTTACCTGAAAGCGGGAGGGCCAAACAATGAGCAGTTCTTC.

In its sample, this clonotype was seen a few times. The chain combines TRBV3-1 with TRBJ1-6; 12 bases align to TRBD1. The germline V gene encodes CDR1 LGHDT and CDR2 YNNKEL (reference sequence). This CDR3 spans 14 amino acids. With 4 bases clipped from V and 9 bases from J, the junction kept 1 base outside the gene matches. CDR3 sequence (DNA): TGTGCCAGCAGCCCGGGACAGGGGGCTTCACCCCTCCACTTT. Its protein is CASSPGQGASPLHF.

This chain links TRBV12-3 or TRBV12-4 with TRBJ1-5, with D perhaps matching TRBD1 (5 bases). Trimming took off 6 bases at V and 9 bases at J, with 15 bases between the two ends. This CDR3 region has 13 residues. The CDR3 spells CASSPGPGRPQHF. DNA of the CDR3: TGTGCCAGCAGCCCAGGACCGGGGCGGCCCCAGCATTTT.

With regard to this clonotype: A junction end diverges from the germline sequence, so it may reflect a read error. The CDR3 protein is CASSGAERPLGIEETQYF. As DNA, the CDR3 is TGTGCCAGCAGTGGCGCGGAGCGGCCACTAGGAATAGAAGAGACCCAGTACTTC. The chain carries TRBV10-3 and TRBJ2-5; maybe TRBD2 (5 bases). From germline, CDR1 is ENHRY and CDR2 SYGVKD. There are 18 residues in the CDR3.

The chain has TRBV7-9 and TRBJ2-3; TRBD2 matches at 7 bases. CDR1 is SEHNR, CDR2 FQNEAQ, per germline (reference sequence). Germline trimming cut 7 bases from V and 2 bases from J; bases unmatched to any gene: 12. There are 16 residues in the CDR3. CDR3 bases: TGTGCCAGCAAAAAGAAGCGGGGACTCCACACAGATACGCAGTATTTT. It translates to CASKKKRGLHTDTQYF.

This clonotype was picked up many times. The V gene is TRBV10-3, the J gene TRBJ1-1; 8 bases match TRBD1. After removal of 6 bases from V and 3 bases from J, the junction contained 6 bases not matched to a gene. Germline values: CDR1 ENHRY, CDR2 SYGVKD. The CDR3 runs to 14 residues. The CDR3 loop reads CAISIQGVDTEAFF. The CDR3 nucleotides read TGTGCCATCAGCATACAGGGGGTGGACACTGAAGCTTTCTTT.

In this sample, this clonotype turned up a few times. The chain joins TRBV5-1 to TRBJ2-1, with 9 bases identical to TRBD2. J lost 8 bases, V lost 2 bases, and 8 bases had no gene match. The CDR3 is 15 amino acids. Germline assignment: CDR1 SGHRS and CDR2 YFSETQ. The CDR3 DNA is TGCGCCAGCAGCTTAAGTGGACTAGCGCACCATGAGCAGTTCTTC. It yields the protein CASSLSGLAHHEQFF.

In this sample, this clonotype turned up a few times. The CDR3 nucleotides read TGCAGCCAGACTAGCGGGGGATCCAATGAGCAGTTCTTC. This gives the protein CSQTSGGSNEQFF. The rearrangement joins TRBV29-1 to TRBJ2-1; 12 bases agree with TRBD2. Germline loops: CDR1 SQVTM, CDR2 ANQGSEA. The CDR3 spans 13 residues. J lost 6 bases, V lost 8 bases, and 5 bases had no gene match.

The genes are TRBV12-3 or TRBV12-4 and TRBJ2-5; TRBD1 might be the D (6 bases). The CDR3 runs to 14 residues. The ends were cut back, 5 bases at V and 1 base at J, with 11 bases in the middle. The CDR3 loop is CASSPRRGQETQYF. For the CDR3, the DNA is TGTGCCAGCAGTCCACGCAGGGGCCAAGAGACCCAGTACTTC.

The chain is built from TRBV20-1 and TRBJ2-3; tentative D call: TRBD2 (6 bases). Trimming cost V 2 bases and J 2 bases, with 17 bases left between them. The CDR3 is made up of 16 amino acids. Germline V gives CDR1 DFQATT, CDR2 SNEGSKA (reference sequence). CDR3 amino acids: CSARWVGGRITDTQYF. The CDR3 nucleotides read TGCAGTGCTAGATGGGTTGGGGGGAGGATCACAGATACGCAGTATTTT.

This clonotype has more than one count but fewer than ten. CDR3 nucleotide sequence: TGCGCCAGCAGCTACTTGACTAGCTTTTCAGATGAGCAGTTCTTC. Translated: CASSYLTSFSDEQFF. V and J are TRBV5-1 and TRBJ2-1, with TRBD2 matching over 7 bases. V gave up 3 bases and J gave up 8 bases; unmatched junction bases: 11. The CDR3 runs 15 residues. Germline V gene lookup returns CDR1 SGHRS and CDR2 YFSETQ.

The rearrangement joins TRBV20-1 to TRBJ2-7; D unresolved. Germline V gives CDR1 DFQATT, CDR2 SNEGSKA (reference sequence). The CDR3 is 14 residues long. The V and J ends lost 3 bases and 0 bases respectively, with 12 bases between them. CDR3 residues: CSARDRWSSYEQYF. The CDR3 nucleotides read TGCAGTGCTAGGGATCGTTGGAGCTCCTACGAGCAGTACTTC.

A few counts support this clonotype. The rearrangement joins TRBV10-3 to TRBJ2-3; a possible D gene is TRBD2 (5 bases). Germline values: CDR1 ENHRY, CDR2 SYGVKD. Trimming removed 8 bases from V and 2 bases from J, with 14 bases in between. This CDR3 region has 14 residues. The CDR3 DNA is TGTGCCATCCTCGATAGCGTGGACACAGATACGCAGTATTTT. Its protein product is CAILDSVDTDTQYF.

This clonotype was observed a handful of times. The V and J genes are TRBV6-1 and TRBJ2-3; possible D gene TRBD2, 6 bases. The germline gives CDR1 MNHNS, CDR2 SASEGT. The CDR3 runs 13 residues. The V end lost 4 bases, the J end lost 4 bases, and 9 bases lay between the germline ends. CDR3 nucleotide sequence: TGTGCCAGCAGTGCGACTAGAGCAGATACGCAGTATTTT. This encodes CASSATRADTQYF.